This is a list of T cell receptor beta chains from one sample in a study of T cell responses to AZD1222 COVID-19 vaccine. Profiling relied on immunoSEQ multiplex PCR, and the TCRdb table lists in-frame clones only, not all of them. The sample consists of 110,000 to 150,000 clones, 70% to 90% of them appearing once. The sample in question was peripheral blood, obtained on day 0 of AZD1222 vaccination. The receptors were sampled from an adult in good health. CDR3s include the opening cysteine and the closing phenylalanine or tryptophan. The D gene is left open where the match is weak. The size entry is marked missing in some rows and otherwise reads once, few, many or a size class.

clone size	D gene	V gene	J gene	CDR3 DNA	CDR3 protein
-	TRBD1	TRBV18	TRBJ2-7	TGTGCCAGCTCACCCGGGACAGGACAAACCTACGAGCAGTACTTC	CASSPGTGQTYEQYF
once	-	TRBV5-8	TRBJ1-6	TGTGCCAGCAGCTACGGCCCGGGGCTGGATTCACCCCTCCACTTT	CASSYGPGLDSPLHF
-	TRBD1	TRBV19	TRBJ1-6	TGTGCCAGTGGGGACAGGAAGGGATCACCCCTCCACTTT	CASGDRKGSPLHF
-	-	TRBV5-4	TRBJ2-7	TGTGCCAGCAGCTTGGGGCCCCTCACCTACGAGCAGTACTTC	CASSLGPLTYEQYF
-	-	TRBV18	TRBJ1-2	TGTGCCAGCTCACCAGCCGGGGACTATGGCTACACCTTC	CASSPAGDYGYTF
-	TRBD1	TRBV10-2	TRBJ2-7	TGCGCCAGCAGTGAACAGGGGGCCGGCGAGCAGTACTTC	CASSEQGAGEQYF
few	-	TRBV14	TRBJ1-6	TGTGCCAGCAGCCAGGCTTTGGGGAGCACCTATTCGCCCCTCCACTTT	CASSQALGSTYSPLHF
-	TRBD1	TRBV5-6	TRBJ1-2	TGTGCCAGCAGCTTGGTGTGGCAGGGGGCTGGCTACACCTTC	CASSLVWQGAGYTF
few	TRBD1	TRBV2	TRBJ1-5	TGTGCCAGCAGTGAACAACAGGGGGCTCAGCCCCAGCATTTT	CASSEQQGAQPQHF
-	-	TRBV28	TRBJ1-2	TGTGCCAGCAGTTTAGGGGACCATTCCGCGTCCGGCTACACCTTC	CASSLGDHSASGYTF
-	-	TRBV9	TRBJ2-5	TGTGCCAGCAGCTCCCCCCGTCCCACCCAGTACTTC	CASSSPRPTQYF
few	-	TRBV19	TRBJ2-1	TGTGCCAGTAGTCTTAGATCCGGGGGCCTAGACAATGAGCAGTTCTTC	CASSLRSGGLDNEQFF
-	-	TRBV18	TRBJ1-6	TGTGCCAGCTCACCGAGCGGCTCACACTATAATTCACCCCTCCACTTT	CASSPSGSHYNSPLHF
-	-	TRBV5-6	TRBJ1-6	TGTGCCAGCAGCGCCGTAACCTTGAACTCCTATAATTCACCCCTCCACTTT	CASSAVTLNSYNSPLHF
-	-	TRBV4-2	TRBJ2-1	TGTGCCAGCAGCCCTGAGGGCGATGAGCAGTTCTTC	CASSPEGDEQFF
once	TRBD1	TRBV4-2	TRBJ2-6	TGTGCCAGCAGCCAAGGGGACGGCAGGGGGCTTGGGGCCAACGTCCTGACTTTC	CASSQGDGRGLGANVLTF
-	TRBD2	TRBV4-1	TRBJ2-4	TGCGCCAGCAGCCAAGGGAGGGCGGGGGGACTAGCCAAAAACATTCAGTACTTC	CASSQGRAGGLAKNIQYF
-	TRBD1	TRBV7-9	TRBJ1-2	TGTGCCAGCAGCTTAGAGGGGAAAACAGGGGAAGACGGCTACACCTTC	CASSLEGKTGEDGYTF
few	TRBD1	TRBV28	TRBJ1-5	TGTGCCAGCAGTGCCACAGGGGGTAGCAATCAGCCCCAGCATTTT	CASSATGGSNQPQHF
-	-	TRBV6-6	TRBJ1-6	TGTGCCAGCAACTCGCACAGTCAGGAGAATTCACCCCTCCACTTT	CASNSHSQENSPLHF
-	TRBD2	TRBV9	TRBJ2-1	TGTGCCAGCAGCTCTAGCGGGGGGACCTACAATGAGCAGTTCTTC	CASSSSGGTYNEQFF
once	TRBD1	TRBV19	TRBJ1-4	TGTGCCAGCCGGACAGGGCAGAATAGCGGTGAAAAACTGTTTTTT	CASRTGQNSGEKLFF
once	TRBD2	TRBV25-1	TRBJ2-1	TGTGCCAGCAGTGGACGCGGGGAGGGATTTAACAATGAGCAGTTCTTC	CASSGRGEGFNNEQFF
-	TRBD2	TRBV14	TRBJ2-7	TGTGCCAGCAGCGAAGGGCCGGGAGGAGTCTACGAGCAGTACTTC	CASSEGPGGVYEQYF
-	-	TRBV20-1	TRBJ1-1	TGCAGTGCTCAACCTAACACTGAAGCTTTCTTT	CSAQPNTEAFF
-	-	TRBV7-7	TRBJ2-5	TGTGCTAGCAGCTTGGGCAGGGGCCCAGAGACCCAGTACTTC	CASSLGRGPETQYF